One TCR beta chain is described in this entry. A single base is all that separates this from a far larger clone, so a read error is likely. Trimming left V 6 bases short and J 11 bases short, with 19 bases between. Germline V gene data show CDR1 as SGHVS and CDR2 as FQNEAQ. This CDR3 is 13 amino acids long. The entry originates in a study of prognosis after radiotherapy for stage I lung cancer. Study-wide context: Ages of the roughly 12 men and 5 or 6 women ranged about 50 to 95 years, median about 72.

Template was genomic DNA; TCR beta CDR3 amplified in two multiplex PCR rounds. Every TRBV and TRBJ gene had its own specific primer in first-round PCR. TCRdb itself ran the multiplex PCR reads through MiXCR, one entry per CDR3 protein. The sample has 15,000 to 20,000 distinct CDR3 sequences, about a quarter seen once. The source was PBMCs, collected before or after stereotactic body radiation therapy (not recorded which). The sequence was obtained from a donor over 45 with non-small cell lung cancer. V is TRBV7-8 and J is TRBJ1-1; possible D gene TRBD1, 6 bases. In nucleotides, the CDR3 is TGTGCCAGCAGTTACTACCCACAGGGTGATGCTTTCTTT. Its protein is CASSYYPQGDAFF.